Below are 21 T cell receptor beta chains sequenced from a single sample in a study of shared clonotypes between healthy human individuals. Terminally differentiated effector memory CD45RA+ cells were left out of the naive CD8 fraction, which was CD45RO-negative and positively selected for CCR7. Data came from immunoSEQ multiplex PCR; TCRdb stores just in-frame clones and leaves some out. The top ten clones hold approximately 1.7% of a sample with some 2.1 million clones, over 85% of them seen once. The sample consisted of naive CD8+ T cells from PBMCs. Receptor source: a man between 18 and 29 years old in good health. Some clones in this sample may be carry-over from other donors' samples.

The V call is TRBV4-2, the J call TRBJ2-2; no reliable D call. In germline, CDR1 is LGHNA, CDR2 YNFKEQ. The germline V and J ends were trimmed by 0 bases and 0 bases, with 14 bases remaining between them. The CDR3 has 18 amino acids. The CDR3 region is CASSQDQLTPANTGELFF. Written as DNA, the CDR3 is TGTGCCAGCAGCCAAGATCAACTGACACCTGCGAACACCGGGGAGCTGTTTTTT.

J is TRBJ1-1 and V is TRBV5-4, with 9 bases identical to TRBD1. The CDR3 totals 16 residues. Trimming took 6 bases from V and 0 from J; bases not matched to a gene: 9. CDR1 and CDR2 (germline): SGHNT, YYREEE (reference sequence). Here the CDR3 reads CASTRTGVRMNTEAFF. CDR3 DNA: TGTGCCAGCACACGGACAGGGGTCCGAATGAACACTGAAGCTTTCTTT.

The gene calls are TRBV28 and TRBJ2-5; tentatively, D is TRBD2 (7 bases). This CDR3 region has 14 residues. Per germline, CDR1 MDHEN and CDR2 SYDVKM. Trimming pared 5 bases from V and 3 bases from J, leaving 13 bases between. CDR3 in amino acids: CASSGGGGKETQYF. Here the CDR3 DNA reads TGTGCCAGCAGTGGGGGAGGGGGAAAAGAGACCCAGTACTTC.

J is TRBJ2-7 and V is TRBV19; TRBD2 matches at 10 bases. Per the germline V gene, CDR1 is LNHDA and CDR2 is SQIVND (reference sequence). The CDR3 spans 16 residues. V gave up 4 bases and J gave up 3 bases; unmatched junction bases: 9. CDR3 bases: TGTGCCAGTAGTACCCGGGCTAGCGGGAGTATCTACGAGCAGTACTTC. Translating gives CASSTRASGSIYEQYF.

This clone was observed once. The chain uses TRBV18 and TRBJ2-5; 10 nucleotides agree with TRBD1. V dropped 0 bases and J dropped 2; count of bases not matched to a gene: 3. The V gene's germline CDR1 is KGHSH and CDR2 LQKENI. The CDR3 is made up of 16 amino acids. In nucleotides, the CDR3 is TGTGCCAGCTCACCACCGCCGGGACAGGGGCAAGAGACCCAGTACTTC. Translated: CASSPPPGQGQETQYF.

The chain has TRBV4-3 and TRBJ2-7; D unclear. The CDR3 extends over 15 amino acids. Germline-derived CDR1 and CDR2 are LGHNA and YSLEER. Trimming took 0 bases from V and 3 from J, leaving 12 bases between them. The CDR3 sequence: CASSQDAGPNYEQYF. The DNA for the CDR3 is TGCGCCAGCAGCCAAGACGCCGGGCCTAACTACGAGCAGTACTTC.

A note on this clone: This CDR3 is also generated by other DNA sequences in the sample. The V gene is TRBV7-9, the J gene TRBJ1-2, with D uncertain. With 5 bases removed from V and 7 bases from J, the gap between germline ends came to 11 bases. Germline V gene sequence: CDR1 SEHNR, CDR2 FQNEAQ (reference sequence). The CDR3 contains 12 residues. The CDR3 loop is CASSPGGRGYTF. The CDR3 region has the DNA TGTGCCAGCAGCCCCGGAGGCCGTGGCTACACCTTC. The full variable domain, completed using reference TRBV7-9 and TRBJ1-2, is DTGVSQNPRHKITKRGQNVTFRCDPISEHNRLYWYRQTLGQGPEFLTYFQNEAQLEKSRLLSDRFSAERPKGSFSTLEIQRTEQGDSAMYLCASSPGGRGYTFGSGTRLTVV.

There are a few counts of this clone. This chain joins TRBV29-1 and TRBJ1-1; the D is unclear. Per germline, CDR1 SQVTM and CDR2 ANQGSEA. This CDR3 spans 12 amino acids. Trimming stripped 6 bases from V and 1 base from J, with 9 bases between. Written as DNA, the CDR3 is TGCAGCGTCTGGGCGGGGAACACTGAAGCTTTCTTT. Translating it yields CSVWAGNTEAFF.

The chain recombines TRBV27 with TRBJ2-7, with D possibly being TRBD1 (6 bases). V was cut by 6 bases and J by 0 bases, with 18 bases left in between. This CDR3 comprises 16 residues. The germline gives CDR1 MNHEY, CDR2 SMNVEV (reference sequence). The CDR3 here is CASSFSQGETSYEQYF. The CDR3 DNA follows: TGTGCCAGCAGCTTTTCACAGGGAGAGACCTCCTACGAGCAGTACTTC.

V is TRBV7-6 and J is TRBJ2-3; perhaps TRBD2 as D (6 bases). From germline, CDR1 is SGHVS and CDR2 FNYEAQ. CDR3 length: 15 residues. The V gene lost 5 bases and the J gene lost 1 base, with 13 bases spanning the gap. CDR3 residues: CASSLIAARTDTQYF. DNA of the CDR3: TGTGCCAGCAGCCTAATAGCGGCCCGCACAGATACGCAGTATTTT.

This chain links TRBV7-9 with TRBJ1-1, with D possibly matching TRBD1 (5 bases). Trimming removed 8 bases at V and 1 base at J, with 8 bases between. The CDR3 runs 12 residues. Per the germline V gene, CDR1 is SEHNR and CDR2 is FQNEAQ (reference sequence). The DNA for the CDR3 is TGTGCCAGCTACGGACAGAACACTGAAGCTTTCTTT. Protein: CASYGQNTEAFF. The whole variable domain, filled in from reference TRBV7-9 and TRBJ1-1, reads DTGVSQNPRHKITKRGQNVTFRCDPISEHNRLYWYRQTLGQGPEFLTYFQNEAQLEKSRLLSDRFSAERPKGSFSTLEIQRTEQGDSAMYLCASYGQNTEAFFGQGTRLTVV.

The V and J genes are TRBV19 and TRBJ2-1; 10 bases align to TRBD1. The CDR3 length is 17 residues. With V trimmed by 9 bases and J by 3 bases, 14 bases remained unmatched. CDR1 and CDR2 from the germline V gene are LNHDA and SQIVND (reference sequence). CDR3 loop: CASKTSPGQGNYNEQFF. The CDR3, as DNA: TGTGCCAGCAAAACATCCCCGGGACAGGGGAACTACAATGAGCAGTTCTTC.

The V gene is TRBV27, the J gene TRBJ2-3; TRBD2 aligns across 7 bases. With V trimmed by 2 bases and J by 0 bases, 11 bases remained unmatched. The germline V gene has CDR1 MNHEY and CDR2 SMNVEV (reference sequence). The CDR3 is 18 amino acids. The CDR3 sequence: CASSLQGGSGLSTDTQYF. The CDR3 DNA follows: TGTGCCAGCAGTTTACAAGGCGGTAGCGGGCTCAGCACAGATACGCAGTATTTT.

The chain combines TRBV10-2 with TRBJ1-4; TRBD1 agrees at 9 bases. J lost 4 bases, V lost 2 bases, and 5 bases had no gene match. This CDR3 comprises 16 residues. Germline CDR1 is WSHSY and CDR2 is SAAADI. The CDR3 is CASSEGDRAFNEKLFF. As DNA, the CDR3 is TGCGCCAGCAGTGAGGGGGACAGGGCTTTTAATGAAAAACTGTTTTTT.

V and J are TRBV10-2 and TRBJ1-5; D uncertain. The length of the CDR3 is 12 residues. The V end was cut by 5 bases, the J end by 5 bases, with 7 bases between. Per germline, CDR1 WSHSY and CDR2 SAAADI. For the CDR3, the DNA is TGCGCCAGCAGTCCTTGGGATCAGCCCCAGCATTTT. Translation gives CASSPWDQPQHF.

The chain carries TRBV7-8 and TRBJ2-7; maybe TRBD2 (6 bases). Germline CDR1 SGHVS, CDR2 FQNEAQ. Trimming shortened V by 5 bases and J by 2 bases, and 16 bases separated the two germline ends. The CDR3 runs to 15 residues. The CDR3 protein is CASSLIRGGPYEQYF. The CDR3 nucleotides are TGTGCCAGCAGCCTAATTCGGGGAGGTCCCTACGAGCAGTACTTC.

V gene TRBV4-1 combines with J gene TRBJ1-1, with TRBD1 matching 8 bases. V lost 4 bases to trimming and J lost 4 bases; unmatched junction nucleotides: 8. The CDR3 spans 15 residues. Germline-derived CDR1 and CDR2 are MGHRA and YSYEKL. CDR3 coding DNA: TGCGCCAGCAGCCTTCGACAGGGGAGAGGCACTGAAGCTTTCTTT. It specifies CASSLRQGRGTEAFF.

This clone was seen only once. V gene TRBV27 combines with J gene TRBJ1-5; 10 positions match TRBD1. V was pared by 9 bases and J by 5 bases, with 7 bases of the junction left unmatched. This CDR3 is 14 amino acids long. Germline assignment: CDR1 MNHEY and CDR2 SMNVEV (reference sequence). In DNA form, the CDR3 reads TGTGCCAGTCCCGAGGGGACAGGGGATCAGCCCCAGCATTTT. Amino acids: CASPEGTGDQPQHF.

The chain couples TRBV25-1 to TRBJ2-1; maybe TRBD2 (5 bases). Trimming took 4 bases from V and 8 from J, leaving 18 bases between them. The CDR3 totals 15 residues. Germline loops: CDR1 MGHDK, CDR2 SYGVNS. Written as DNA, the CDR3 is TGTGCCAGCAGTGCCTCTAGCAGGTATAAGGATGAGCAGTTCTTC. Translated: CASSASSRYKDEQFF.

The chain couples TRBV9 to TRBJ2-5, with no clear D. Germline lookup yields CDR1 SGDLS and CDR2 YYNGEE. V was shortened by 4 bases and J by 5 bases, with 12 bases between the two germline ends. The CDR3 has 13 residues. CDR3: CASSSTLGETQYF. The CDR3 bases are TGTGCCAGCAGCTCGACATTAGGGGAGACCCAGTACTTC.

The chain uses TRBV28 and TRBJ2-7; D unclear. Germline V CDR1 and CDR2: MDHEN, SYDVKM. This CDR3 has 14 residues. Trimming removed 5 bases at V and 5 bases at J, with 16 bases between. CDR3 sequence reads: CASSGVIGRDEQYF. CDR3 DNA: TGTGCCAGCAGTGGGGTGATAGGTCGGGACGAGCAGTACTTC. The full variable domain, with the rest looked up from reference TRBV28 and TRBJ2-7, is DVKVTQSSRYLVKRTGEKVFLECVQDMDHENMFWYRQDPGLGLRLIYFSYDVKMKEKGDIPEGYSVSREKKERFSLILESASTNQTSMYLCASSGVIGRDEQYFGPGTRLTVT.